This T cell receptor beta chain was observed in a study of blood T cells in healthy people across ages. The ends were cut back, 5 bases at V and 1 base at J, with 14 bases in the middle. The CDR3 runs to 15 residues. A J-beta primer mix and a sample-barcoded 5' primer were used in a second PCR of roughly 7 to 12 cycles. Any given sample supplied a minimum of 2.5 million CDR3-containing paired-end reads. Each CDR3 protein is one row after TCRdb ran MiXCR on the 5' RACE reads. The table includes approximately 350,000 distinct CDR3 sequences, roughly half detected once. The study, taken as a whole, reports: Estimated diversity across one million T cells was deemed an underestimate. Donors of long life had a larger count of naive CD4+ cells and greater diversity than aged donors. PBMCs that were unsorted prevented a conclusive naive versus antigen-experienced comparison.

This clonotype was seen a few times. The antigen is unknown. The rearrangement joins TRBV12-3 or TRBV12-4 to TRBJ2-5; D possibly corresponds to TRBD1 (6 bases). Material: blood. The receptor was derived from a man in his fifties or sixties in good health. The CDR3 coding sequence is TGTGCCAGCAGTCTCCGGGACACGTTCCAAGAGACCCAGTACTTC. Its protein product is CASSLRDTFQETQYF.